The 27 T cell receptor beta chains in this list originate from one sample, sequenced in a study of T-cell memory formation after mild COVID-19. TCRdb recomputed calls from the 5' RACE reads with MiXCR, one row per CDR3 protein. The profile shows under 550,000 distinct CDR3 sequences, roughly 18% of them singletons. Sequencing was performed on PBMCs or a T cell subset sorted from them (not recorded which). Every receptor here comes from a man in his late teens or twenties who had mild COVID-19 (a few samples of this study predate the infection). Cell type and time point are not known.

This chain links TRBV6-5 with TRBJ1-2, with D possibly matching TRBD1 (6 bases). Per germline, CDR1 MNHEY and CDR2 SVGAGI. This CDR3 region has 12 residues. V was pared by 2 bases and J by 6 bases, with 7 bases between. The CDR3 spells CASSYRGDGYTF. As DNA, the CDR3 is TGTGCCAGCAGTTACAGGGGGGATGGCTACACCTTC.

V usage is TRBV19 and J usage is TRBJ1-3; D gene unclear. Germline V gives CDR1 LNHDA, CDR2 SQIVND (reference sequence). The CDR3 totals 14 residues. Trimming removed 5 bases from V and 0 bases from J, with 8 bases in between. Written as DNA, the CDR3 is TGTGCCAGTAGTGGAATACTCTCTGGAAACACCATATATTTT. The encoded protein is CASSGILSGNTIYF.

This clonotype was picked up a small number of times. This chain links TRBV5-6 with TRBJ1-3; possible D gene TRBD1, 6 bases. V lost 7 bases and J lost 0, with 11 bases in between. Germline CDR1 and CDR2: SGHDT and YYEEEE. There are 14 residues in the CDR3. For the CDR3, the DNA is TGTGCCAGCCTGGACAGTAGCTCTGGAAACACCATATATTTT. This translates into CASLDSSSGNTIYF.

This clonotype was seen a few times. The J gene is TRBJ1-5, the V gene TRBV20-1; no definite D call. The CDR3 covers 13 residues. CDR1 DFQATT and CDR2 SNEGSKA come from the germline V gene (reference sequence). V dropped 5 bases and J dropped 4 bases, with 12 bases sitting between them. CDR3 in DNA: TGCAGTGCTCGGTTTCGGGCGAATCAGCCCCAGCATTTT. This gives the protein CSARFRANQPQHF.

This clonotype was observed a handful of times. The rearrangement joins TRBV7-8 to TRBJ2-7; D is perhaps TRBD1 or TRBD2 (6 bases each). Germline values: CDR1 SGHVS, CDR2 FQNEAQ. The V end was cut by 5 bases, the J end by 4 bases, with 15 bases between. This CDR3 is built from 14 residues. The DNA for the CDR3 is TGTGCCAGCAGCCGCCCGGGGGCAAATTACGAGCAGTACGTC. Its protein product is CASSRPGANYEQYV.

In its sample, this clonotype was seen many times. V and J are TRBV12-3 or TRBV12-4 and TRBJ1-1; D may be TRBD1 (5 bases). This CDR3 region has 14 residues. V was pared by 4 bases and J by 2 bases, with 11 bases between. The chain's CDR3 is CASSSSDTNTEAFF. CDR3 nucleotide sequence: TGTGCCAGCAGTTCCTCGGACACCAACACTGAAGCTTTCTTT.

The rearrangement links TRBV7-2 to TRBJ1-2, with D tentatively TRBD1 (5 bases). The CDR3 sequence is 13 residues long. In germline, CDR1 is SGHTA, CDR2 FQGNSA. The V end lost 5 bases, the J end lost 8 bases, and 15 bases lay between the germline ends. In DNA form, the CDR3 reads TGTGCCAGCAGCGTGAATGGGGGTTGGGGCTACACCTTC. Protein sequence: CASSVNGGWGYTF.

J is TRBJ2-3 and V is TRBV5-1; 10 nucleotides match TRBD1. CDR1 is SGHRS, CDR2 YFSETQ, per germline. V was clipped by 4 bases and J by 6 bases; unmatched bases: 5. The CDR3 consists of 14 residues. The CDR3 DNA follows: TGCGCCAGCAGCCTCGCGGACAGGGGGGATACGCAGTATTTT. Its protein is CASSLADRGDTQYF.

Only a few counts were recorded for this clonotype. The rearrangement uses TRBV18 and TRBJ2-3, with 10 nucleotides matching TRBD2. CDR3 length: 16 amino acids. CDR1 KGHSH and CDR2 LQKENI come from the germline V gene. V was clipped by 1 base and J by 1 base; unmatched bases: 2. The CDR3 DNA reads TGTGCCAGCTCACCACTAACTAGCGGGGGCACAGATACGCAGTATTTT. As protein: CASSPLTSGGTDTQYF.

The gene calls are TRBV20-1 and TRBJ2-4; TRBD1 matches 9 bases. The CDR3 has 15 residues. Germline loops: CDR1 DFQATT, CDR2 SNEGSKA (reference sequence). With 5 bases clipped from V and 1 base from J, the junction kept 6 bases outside the gene matches. CDR3 residues: CSAHRDRDAKNIQYF. CDR3 coding DNA: TGCAGTGCTCACCGGGACAGGGATGCCAAAAACATTCAGTACTTC.

About this clonotype itself: A much larger clone lies a single base off, so this may be a read error. This chain links TRBV2 with TRBJ2-5; either TRBD1 or TRBD2 may fit D (5 bases each). Trimming cost V 3 bases and J 3 bases, with 5 bases left between them. The CDR3 length is 12 residues. Germline V gene lookup returns CDR1 SNHLY and CDR2 FYNNEI. For the CDR3, the DNA is TGTGCCAGCAGTGAGGGGGAAGAGACCCAGTACTTC. It yields the protein CASSEGEETQYF.

Ten or more counts support this clonotype. The chain recombines TRBV7-8 with TRBJ1-2; tentatively, D is TRBD1 (5 bases). V was clipped by 0 bases and J by 3 bases, with 8 bases between them. In germline, CDR1 is SGHVS, CDR2 FQNEAQ. The CDR3 runs to 14 residues. The CDR3 here is CASSLARADYGYTF. For the CDR3, the DNA is TGTGCCAGCAGCTTAGCCAGGGCGGACTATGGCTACACCTTC.

There are a few counts of this clonotype. This chain joins TRBV6-1 and TRBJ2-7; D is uncertain. This CDR3 is built from 12 residues. With 2 bases removed from V and 1 base from J, the gap between germline ends came to 3 bases. Per germline, CDR1 MNHNS and CDR2 SASEGT. The CDR3: CASSEWSYEQYV. CDR3 DNA: TGTGCCAGCAGTGAATGGTCCTACGAGCAGTACGTC.

The J gene is TRBJ1-6, the V gene TRBV4-1, with D perhaps matching TRBD1 (5 bases). Germline CDR1 reads MGHRA; CDR2 reads YSYEKL. Trimming cost V 3 bases and J 9 bases, with 12 bases left between them. CDR3 size: 14 residues. CDR3 residues: CASSQMGETSPLHF. The CDR3 DNA reads as TGCGCCAGCAGCCAGATGGGGGAGACTTCACCCCTCCACTTT.

There are a few counts of this clonotype. V is TRBV28 and J is TRBJ1-2; D gene unclear. The CDR3 length is 15 residues. CDR1 is MDHEN, CDR2 SYDVKM, per germline. V lost 5 bases and J 6 bases, leaving 19 bases between the germline ends. The CDR3 DNA sequence: TGTGCCAGCAGTCGCCCCGGATCCCCTTCAGATGGCTACACCTTC. Translating it yields CASSRPGSPSDGYTF.

This clonotype turned up a few times. The chain joins TRBV6-5 to TRBJ2-7; TRBD2 is a possible D gene (5 bases). V lost 0 bases to trimming and J lost 3 bases, with 15 bases between them. The germline gives CDR1 MNHEY, CDR2 SVGAGI. The CDR3 is made up of 16 amino acids. The CDR3 protein is CASSYSGDTGYYEQYF. In DNA, the CDR3 is TGTGCCAGCAGTTACTCCGGTGATACGGGATACTACGAGCAGTACTTC.

This clonotype was seen a few times. The genes are TRBV2 and TRBJ2-4; possibly TRBD1 or TRBD2 for D (5 bases each). The CDR3 totals 14 residues. Germline CDR1 is SNHLY and CDR2 is FYNNEI. V was trimmed by 2 bases and J by 10 bases, leaving 15 bases between them. In DNA, the CDR3 is TGTGCCAGCAGTGAAATTCGGGACCTCGCTATTCAGTACTTC. It encodes CASSEIRDLAIQYF.

This clonotype was detected a few times. The chain links TRBV5-6 to TRBJ1-6, with 8 bases that match TRBD1. The germline gives CDR1 SGHDT, CDR2 YYEEEE. The CDR3 has 17 amino acids. V gave up 4 bases and J gave up 4 bases; unmatched junction bases: 10. The CDR3 region has the DNA TGTGCCAGCAGCAATCCTGACCGGACAGGGTATAATTCACCCCTCCACTTT. Translating gives CASSNPDRTGYNSPLHF.

This rearrangement joins TRBV4-3 to TRBJ2-4; TRBD2 might be the D (6 bases). CDR3 size: 12 residues. The V gene's germline CDR1 is LGHNA and CDR2 YSLEER. The V and J ends lost 6 bases and 8 bases respectively, with 11 bases between them. The chain's CDR3 is CASRPGLDIQYF. CDR3 nucleotide sequence: TGCGCCAGCAGACCGGGACTCGACATTCAGTACTTC.

This clonotype was observed a handful of times. The chain links TRBV5-1 to TRBJ2-1; D perhaps matches TRBD2 (6 bases). Germline V gene sequence: CDR1 SGHRS, CDR2 YFSETQ. V was pared by 4 bases and J by 4 bases, with 12 bases between. The CDR3 has 14 residues. The CDR3 sequence: CASSLRAGYNEQFF. The CDR3 DNA reads as TGCGCCAGCAGCCTTCGGGCGGGGTACAATGAGCAGTTCTTC.

The chain employs TRBV10-3 and TRBJ2-7; 13 bases agree with TRBD2. Germline V CDR1 and CDR2: ENHRY, SYGVKD. This CDR3 region has 15 residues. V trimming: 5 bases; J trimming: 2 bases; junction bases outside the gene matches: 3. CDR3 nucleotide sequence: TGTGCCATCAGTCCTACTAGCGGGGGGGCCTACGAGCAGTACTTC. Translation gives CAISPTSGGAYEQYF.

The chain is built from TRBV29-1 and TRBJ2-1; TRBD2 is a possible D gene (6 bases). The CDR3 is 12 amino acids. Deletions cut 6 bases from V and 2 bases from J, with 8 bases between. Germline CDR1 and CDR2: SQVTM and ANQGSEA. CDR3 amino acids: CSVDYPYNEQFF. In DNA form, the CDR3 reads TGCAGCGTGGACTACCCCTACAATGAGCAGTTCTTC.

The DNA of the CDR3 is TGCGCCAGCAGCATGGACAGTTCGAACACTGAAGCTTTCTTT. It yields the protein CASSMDSSNTEAFF. The chain uses TRBV5-1 and TRBJ1-1; maybe TRBD1 (6 bases). The ends were cut back, 4 bases at V and 1 base at J, with 11 bases in the middle. Germline V lookup: CDR1 SGHRS, CDR2 YFSETQ. The CDR3 totals 14 residues.

The chain joins TRBV7-2 to TRBJ2-7; no clear D gene. Trimming left V 3 bases short and J 0 bases short, with 6 bases between. Germline V lookup: CDR1 SGHTA, CDR2 FQGNSA. The CDR3 spans 13 residues. CDR3 sequence reads: CASSFGFSYEQYV. As DNA, the CDR3 is TGTGCCAGCAGCTTTGGGTTCTCCTACGAGCAGTACGTC.

This clonotype appeared many times. The chain uses TRBV27 and TRBJ1-2; D unresolved. This CDR3 has 11 amino acids. V lost 8 bases and J lost 8, with 12 bases in between. Per the germline V gene, CDR1 is MNHEY and CDR2 is SMNVEV (reference sequence). The CDR3 sequence: CASPVRVGYTF. In DNA form, the CDR3 reads TGTGCCAGCCCTGTAAGGGTAGGCTACACCTTC.

This clonotype has more than one count but fewer than ten. J is TRBJ1-1 and V is TRBV20-1; D call uncertain. The CDR3 is 11 residues long. Germline-derived CDR1 and CDR2 are DFQATT and SNEGSKA (reference sequence). The CDR3 nucleotides are TGCAGGAAAGGCGGAAACACTGAAGCTTTCTTT. Protein sequence: CRKGGNTEAFF.

This clonotype was seen at least ten times. The CDR3 DNA reads TGTGCCAGCAGCTCAGGGTATAGTCAGCCCCAGCATTTT. Amino acids: CASSSGYSQPQHF. The V call is TRBV7-2, the J call TRBJ1-5, with D possibly matching TRBD1 (5 bases). The CDR3 extends over 13 amino acids. The germline gives CDR1 SGHTA, CDR2 FQGNSA. V lost 4 bases and J lost 6, with 10 bases in between.